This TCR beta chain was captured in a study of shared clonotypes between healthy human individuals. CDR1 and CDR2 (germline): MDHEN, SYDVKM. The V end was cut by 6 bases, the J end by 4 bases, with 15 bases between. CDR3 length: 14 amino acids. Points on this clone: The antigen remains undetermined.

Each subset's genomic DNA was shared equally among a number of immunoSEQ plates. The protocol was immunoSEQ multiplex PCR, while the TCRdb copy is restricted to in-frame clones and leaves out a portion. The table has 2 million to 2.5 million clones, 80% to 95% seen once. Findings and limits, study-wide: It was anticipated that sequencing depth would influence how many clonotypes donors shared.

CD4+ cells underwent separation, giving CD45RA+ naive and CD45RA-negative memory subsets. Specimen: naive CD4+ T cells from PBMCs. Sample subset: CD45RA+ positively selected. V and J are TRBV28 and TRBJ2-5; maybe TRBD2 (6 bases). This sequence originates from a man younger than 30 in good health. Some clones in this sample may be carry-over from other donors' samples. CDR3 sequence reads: CASSSDGGRETQYF. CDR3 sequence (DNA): TGTGCCAGCAGCTCCGACGGAGGGAGAGAGACCCAGTACTTC.